This T cell receptor (beta chain) is drawn from a study of blood T cells in healthy people across ages. This CDR3 is 14 amino acids long. With V trimmed by 5 bases and J by 3 bases, 5 bases remained unmatched. CDR1 is DFQATT, CDR2 SNEGSKA, per germline (reference sequence). Study-wide findings and caveats: The fall in TCR beta diversity per million T cells was roughly linear with age.

Caucasian individuals from Russia who were healthy and aged 6 to 90 acted as donors. Total RNA, at least 5 micrograms per sample, was extracted from PBMCs. For this clonotype: Its antigen is not identified.

Then a second PCR, running about 6 to 12 cycles, was carried out with a sample-barcoded 5' primer and a J-beta primer mix. MiXCR, run by TCRdb on the 5' RACE reads, gives a single entry per CDR3 protein. The repertoire holds some 920,000 distinct CDR3 sequences, with just over 50% as singletons. The chain carries TRBV20-1 and TRBJ2-3; 10 positions agree with TRBD2. Sample: blood. This receptor was taken from a woman aged 60-75 years in good health. The DNA for the CDR3 is TGCAGTGCTGGAACTAGCGGGACAACAGATACGCAGTATTTT. Protein: CSAGTSGTTDTQYF.